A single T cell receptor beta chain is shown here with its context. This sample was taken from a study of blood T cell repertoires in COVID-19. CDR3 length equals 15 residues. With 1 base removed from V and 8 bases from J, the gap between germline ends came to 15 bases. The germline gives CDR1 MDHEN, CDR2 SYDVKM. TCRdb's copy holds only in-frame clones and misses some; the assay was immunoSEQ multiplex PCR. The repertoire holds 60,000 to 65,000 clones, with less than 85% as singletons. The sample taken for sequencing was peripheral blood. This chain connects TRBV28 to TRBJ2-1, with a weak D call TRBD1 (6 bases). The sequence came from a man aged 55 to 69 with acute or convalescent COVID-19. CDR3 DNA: TGTGCCAGCAGTTTATTCGGACAGCGCACGGATGAGCAGTTCTTC. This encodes CASSLFGQRTDEQFF.